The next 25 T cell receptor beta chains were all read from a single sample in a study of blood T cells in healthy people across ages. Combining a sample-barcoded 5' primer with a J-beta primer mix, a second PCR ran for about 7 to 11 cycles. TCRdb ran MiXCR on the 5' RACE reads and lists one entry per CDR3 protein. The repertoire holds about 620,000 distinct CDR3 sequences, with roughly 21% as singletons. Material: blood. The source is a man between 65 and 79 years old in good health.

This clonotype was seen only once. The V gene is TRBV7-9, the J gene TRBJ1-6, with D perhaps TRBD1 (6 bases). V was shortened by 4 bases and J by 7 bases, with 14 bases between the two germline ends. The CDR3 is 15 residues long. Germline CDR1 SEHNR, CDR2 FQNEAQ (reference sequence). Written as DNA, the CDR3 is TGTGCCAGCAGCTCCTCCCCAGGGGTCAATTCACCCCTCCACTTT. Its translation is CASSSSPGVNSPLHF.

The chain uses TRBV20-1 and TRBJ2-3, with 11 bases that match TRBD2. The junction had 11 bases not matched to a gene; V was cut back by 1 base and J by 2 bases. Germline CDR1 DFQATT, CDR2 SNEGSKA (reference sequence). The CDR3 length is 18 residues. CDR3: CSARVFSGRAFDTDTQYF. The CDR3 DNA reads TGCAGTGCTAGAGTATTTAGCGGGAGGGCCTTTGACACAGATACGCAGTATTTT.

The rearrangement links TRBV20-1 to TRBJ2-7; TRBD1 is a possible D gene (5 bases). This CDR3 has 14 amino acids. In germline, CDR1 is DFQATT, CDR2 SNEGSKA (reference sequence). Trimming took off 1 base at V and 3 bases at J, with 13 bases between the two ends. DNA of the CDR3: TGCAGTGCTAGAGTTGCTGGGGCCCTCTACGAGCAGTACTTC. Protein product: CSARVAGALYEQYF.

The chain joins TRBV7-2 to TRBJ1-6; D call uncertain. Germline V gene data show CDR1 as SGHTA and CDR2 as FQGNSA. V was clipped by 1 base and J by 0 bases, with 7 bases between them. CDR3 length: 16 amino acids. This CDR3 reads CASSLVGSSYNSPLHF. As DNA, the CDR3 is TGTGCCAGCAGCTTAGTGGGGAGCTCCTATAATTCACCCCTCCACTTT.

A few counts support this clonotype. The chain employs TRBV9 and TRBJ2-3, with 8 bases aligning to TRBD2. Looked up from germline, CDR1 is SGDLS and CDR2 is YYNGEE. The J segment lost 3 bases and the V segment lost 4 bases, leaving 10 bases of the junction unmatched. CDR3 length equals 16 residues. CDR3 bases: TGTGCCAGCAGCCCTCGGGGGGGGAGTTTTACAGATACGCAGTATTTT. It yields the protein CASSPRGGSFTDTQYF.

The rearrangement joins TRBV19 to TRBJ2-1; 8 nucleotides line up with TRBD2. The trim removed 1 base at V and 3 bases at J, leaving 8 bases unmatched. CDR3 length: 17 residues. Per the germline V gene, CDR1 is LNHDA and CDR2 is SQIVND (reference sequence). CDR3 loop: CASSIAPGGDRYNEQFF. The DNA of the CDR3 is TGTGCCAGTAGTATAGCCCCGGGAGGGGACCGCTACAATGAGCAGTTCTTC. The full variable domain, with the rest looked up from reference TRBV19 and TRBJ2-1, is DGGITQSPKYLFRKEGQNVTLSCEQNLNHDAMYWYRQDPGQGLRLIYYSQIVNDFQKGDIAEGYSVSREKKESFPLTVTSAQKNPTAFYLCASSIAPGGDRYNEQFFGPGTRLTVL.

This chain's CDR3 is CASSYGLDRPQHF. The CDR3 coding sequence is TGTGCCAGCAGTTATGGCCTCGATCGACCCCAGCATTTT. The rearrangement joins TRBV6-5 to TRBJ1-5; D unclear. Trimming removed 3 bases from V and 10 bases from J, with 13 bases in between. Per the germline V gene, CDR1 is MNHEY and CDR2 is SVGAGI. The CDR3 spans 13 residues.

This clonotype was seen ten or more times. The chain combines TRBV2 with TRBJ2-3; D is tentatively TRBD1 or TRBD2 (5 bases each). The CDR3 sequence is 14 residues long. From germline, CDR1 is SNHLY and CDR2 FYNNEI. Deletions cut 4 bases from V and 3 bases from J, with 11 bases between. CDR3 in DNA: TGTGCCAGCAGTGGAGGGGATATTACAGATACGCAGTATTTT. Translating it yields CASSGGDITDTQYF.

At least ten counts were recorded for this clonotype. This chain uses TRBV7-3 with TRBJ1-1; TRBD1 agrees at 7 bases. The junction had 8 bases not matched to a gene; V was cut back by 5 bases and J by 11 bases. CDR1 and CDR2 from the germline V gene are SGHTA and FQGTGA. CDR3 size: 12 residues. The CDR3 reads CASSPQGSTAFF. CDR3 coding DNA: TGTGCCAGCAGCCCACAGGGGAGCACGGCTTTCTTT. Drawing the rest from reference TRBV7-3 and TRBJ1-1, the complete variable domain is GAGVSQTPSNKVTEKGKYVELRCDPISGHTALYWYRQSLGQGPEFLIYFQGTGAADDSGLPNDRFFAVRPEGSVSTLKIQRTERGDSAVYLCASSPQGSTAFFGQGTRLTVV.

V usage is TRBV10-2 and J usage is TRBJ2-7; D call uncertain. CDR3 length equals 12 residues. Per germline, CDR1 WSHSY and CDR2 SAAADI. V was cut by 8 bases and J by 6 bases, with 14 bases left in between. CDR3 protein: CASQDEKREQYF. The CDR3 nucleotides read TGCGCCAGCCAAGATGAGAAGCGCGAGCAGTACTTC.

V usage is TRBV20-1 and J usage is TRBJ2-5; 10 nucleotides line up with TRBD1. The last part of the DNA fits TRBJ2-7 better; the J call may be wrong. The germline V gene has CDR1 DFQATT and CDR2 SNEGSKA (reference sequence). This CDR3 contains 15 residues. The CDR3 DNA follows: TGCAGTGCTAGAGATAGGGGACAGGGGATATACGAGCAGTACTTC. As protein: CSARDRGQGIYEQYF.

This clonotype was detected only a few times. The CDR3 DNA follows: TGTGCCAGCAGCGCAGGGGGTCGGAATGAGCAGTTCTTC. Translating gives CASSAGGRNEQFF. V usage is TRBV7-2 and J usage is TRBJ2-1; TRBD1 matches 7 bases. Germline CDR1 SGHTA, CDR2 FQGNSA. The CDR3 sequence is 13 residues long. Trimming cost V 5 bases and J 7 bases; bases outside gene matches: 5.

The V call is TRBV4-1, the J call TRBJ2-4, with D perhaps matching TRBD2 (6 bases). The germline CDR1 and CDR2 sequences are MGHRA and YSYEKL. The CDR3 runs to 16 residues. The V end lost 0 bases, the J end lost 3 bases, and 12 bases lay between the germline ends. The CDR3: CASSQDDGRGKNIQYF. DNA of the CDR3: TGCGCCAGCAGCCAAGACGACGGGAGAGGCAAAAACATTCAGTACTTC.

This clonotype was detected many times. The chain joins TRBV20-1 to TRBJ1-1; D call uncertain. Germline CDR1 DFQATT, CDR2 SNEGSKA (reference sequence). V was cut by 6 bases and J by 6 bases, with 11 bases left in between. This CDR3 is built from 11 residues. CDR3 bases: TGCAGTGCCCGAATAGGCCCTGAAGCTTTCTTT. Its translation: CSARIGPEAFF.

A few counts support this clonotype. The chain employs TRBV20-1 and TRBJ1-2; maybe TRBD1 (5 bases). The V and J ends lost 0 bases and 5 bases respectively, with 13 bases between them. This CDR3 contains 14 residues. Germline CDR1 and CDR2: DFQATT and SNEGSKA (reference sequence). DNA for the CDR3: TGCAGTGCTAGAGACCCCCGGGGGGGTTATGGCTACACCTTC. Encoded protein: CSARDPRGGYGYTF.

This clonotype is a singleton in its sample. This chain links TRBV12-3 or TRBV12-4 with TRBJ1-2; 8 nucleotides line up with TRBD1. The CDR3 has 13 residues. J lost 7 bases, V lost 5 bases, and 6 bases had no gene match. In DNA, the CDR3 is TGTGCCAGCAGTGAGGACAGGGTCACTGGCTACACCTTC. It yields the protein CASSEDRVTGYTF.

The chain's CDR3 is CSARDPRLNTGELFF. DNA of the CDR3: TGCAGTGCTAGAGATCCCAGGCTGAACACCGGGGAGCTGTTTTTT. This chain uses TRBV20-1 with TRBJ2-2; D not certain. Per the germline V gene, CDR1 is DFQATT and CDR2 is SNEGSKA (reference sequence). V was clipped by 0 bases and J by 1 base, with 9 bases between them. This CDR3 spans 15 amino acids.

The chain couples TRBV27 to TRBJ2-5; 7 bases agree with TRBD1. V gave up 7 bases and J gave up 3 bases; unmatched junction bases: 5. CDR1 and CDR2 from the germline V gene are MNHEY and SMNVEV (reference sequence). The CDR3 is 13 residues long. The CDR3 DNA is TGTGCCAGCATCGACGGGACAGAAGAGACCCAGTACTTC. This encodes CASIDGTEETQYF.

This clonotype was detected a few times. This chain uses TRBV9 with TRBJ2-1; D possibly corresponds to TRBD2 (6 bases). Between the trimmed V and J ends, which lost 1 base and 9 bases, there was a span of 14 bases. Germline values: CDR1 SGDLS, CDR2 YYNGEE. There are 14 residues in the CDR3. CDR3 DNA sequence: TGTGCCAGCAGCGTAACCCCGGGAGAGGCTGAGCAGTTCTTC. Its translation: CASSVTPGEAEQFF.

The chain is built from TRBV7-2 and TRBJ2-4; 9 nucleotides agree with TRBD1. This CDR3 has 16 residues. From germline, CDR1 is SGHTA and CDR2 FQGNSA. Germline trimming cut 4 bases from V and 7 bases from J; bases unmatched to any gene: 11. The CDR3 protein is CASSSRDRDGHNIQYF. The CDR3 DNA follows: TGTGCCAGCAGCTCCCGGGACAGGGACGGGCACAACATTCAGTACTTC.

The CDR3: CASRLDGGPNGEQFF. CDR3 DNA sequence: TGTGCCAGCAGATTGGACGGGGGCCCGAACGGTGAGCAGTTCTTC. This chain joins TRBV12-3 or TRBV12-4 and TRBJ2-1; D is tentatively TRBD1 or TRBD2 (6 bases each). V was trimmed by 6 bases and J by 9 bases, leaving 21 bases between them. This CDR3 spans 15 amino acids.

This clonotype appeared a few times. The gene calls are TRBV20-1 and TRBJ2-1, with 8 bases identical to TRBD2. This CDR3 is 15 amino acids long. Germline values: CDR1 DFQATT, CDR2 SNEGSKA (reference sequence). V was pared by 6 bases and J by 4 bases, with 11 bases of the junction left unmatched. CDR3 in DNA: TGCAGTGCCCGGGGGGGCGGGAGGTCATACAATGAGCAGTTCTTC. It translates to CSARGGGRSYNEQFF.

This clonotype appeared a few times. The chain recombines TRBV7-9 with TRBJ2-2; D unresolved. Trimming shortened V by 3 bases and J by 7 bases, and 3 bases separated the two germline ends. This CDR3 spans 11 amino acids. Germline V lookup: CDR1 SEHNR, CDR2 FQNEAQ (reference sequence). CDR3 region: CASSLYGELFF. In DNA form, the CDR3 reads TGTGCCAGCAGCTTGTACGGGGAGCTGTTTTTT.

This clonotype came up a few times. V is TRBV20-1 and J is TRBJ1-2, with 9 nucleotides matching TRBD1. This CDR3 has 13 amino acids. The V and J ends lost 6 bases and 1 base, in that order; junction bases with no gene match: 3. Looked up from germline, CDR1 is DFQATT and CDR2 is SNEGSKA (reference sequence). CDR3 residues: CSAPDRGNYGYTF. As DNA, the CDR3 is TGCAGTGCCCCGGACAGGGGTAACTATGGCTACACCTTC.

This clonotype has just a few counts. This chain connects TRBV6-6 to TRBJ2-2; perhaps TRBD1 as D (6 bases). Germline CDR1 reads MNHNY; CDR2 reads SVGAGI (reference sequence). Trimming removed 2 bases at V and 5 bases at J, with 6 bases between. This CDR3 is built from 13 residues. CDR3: CASSYTGTGELFF. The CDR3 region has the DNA TGTGCCAGCAGTTACACAGGGACCGGGGAGCTGTTTTTT.